This T cell receptor beta chain comes out of a study of glioma-infiltrating T cells after dendritic cell vaccination. Germline V gives CDR1 SGHVS, CDR2 FQNEAQ. Germline trimming cut 2 bases from V and 0 bases from J; bases unmatched to any gene: 5. The CDR3 consists of 16 residues. Profiled with immunoSEQ multiplex PCR; TCRdb holds only in-frame clones, not every one. The table records tens of thousands of clones, 85% of them present only once. Stated time point: after dendritic cell vaccination, including at tumor progression/relapse. Sequenced here: blood, sampled after dendritic cell vaccination. The chain uses TRBV7-8 and TRBJ2-7; 9 bases agree with TRBD2. This sequence originates from a human donor with glioblastoma. For the CDR3, the DNA is TGTGCCAGCAGCTTACCGCTAGCGGGGAGCTCCTACGAGCAGTACTTC. Translated, it gives CASSLPLAGSSYEQYF. Filled out from reference TRBV7-8 and TRBJ2-7, the complete variable domain reads GAGVSQSPRYKVAKRGQDVALRCDPISGHVSLFWYQQALGQGPEFLTYFQNEAQLDKSGLPSDRFFAERPEGSVSTLKIQRTQQEDSAVYLCASSLPLAGSSYEQYFGPGTRLTVT.